This T cell receptor (beta chain) was documented in a study of beta chain features in type 1 diabetes. Study context: Cell yields, age and gender were similar between patients and healthy donors. The study's findings and limits: In the patient group, naive, central memory and Treg TCRB repertoires seemed more alike than in the healthy donor group.

The CDR3 has 11 amino acids. Germline assignment: CDR1 MNHEY and CDR2 SMNVEV (reference sequence). V was cut by 6 bases and J by 5 bases, with 6 bases left in between. Sorted populations all had greater than 95% purity. This clone has just a few counts. Its specificity is not known. Sequenced material consisted of expressed TCRB transcripts (all of the isolated RNA was reverse transcribed). The protocol was immunoSEQ multiplex PCR, while the TCRdb copy is restricted to in-frame clones and leaves out a portion. The repertoire holds hundreds of thousands of clones, with about 14% as singletons. Sequencing was carried out using central memory CD4+ T cells from blood. V usage is TRBV27 and J usage is TRBJ2-3, with D tentatively TRBD1 (6 bases). This TCR was recovered from a man aged 30 to 45 in good health. The CDR3 nucleotides are TGTGCCAGCAGAGGGGGAGATACGCAGTATTTT. This gives the protein CASRGGDTQYF.